The subject of this entry is one T cell receptor (beta chain). The antigen remains undetermined. This sample was included in a study of cytomegalovirus exposure and HLA in healthy donors. Overall study results and limits: Reported findings show TCR beta sequences accurately forecast HLA-A and HLA-B alleles in most subjects.

The V end was cut by 6 bases, the J end by 2 bases, with 9 bases between. There are 13 residues in the CDR3. Germline CDR1 SEHNR, CDR2 FQNEAQ (reference sequence). Researchers ran the PCR with 60 Vbeta and 13 Jbeta primers. TCRdb keeps only in-frame clones here, not all; method: immunoSEQ multiplex PCR. Altogether more than 70,000 clones are present, around three quarters being singletons, with the ten largest covering approximately 5.6%. The sample was PBMCs. This TCR came from a man aged 25 to 40 in good health and CMV-seropositive. This rearrangement joins TRBV7-9 to TRBJ2-3; D is possibly TRBD2 (5 bases). CDR3 DNA sequence: TGTGCCAGCAGTCGAGACTACACAGATACGCAGTATTTT. Amino acids: CASSRDYTDTQYF. Full variable domain (remainder filled in from reference TRBV7-9 and TRBJ2-3): DTGVSQNPRHKITKRGQNVTFRCDPISEHNRLYWYRQTLGQGPEFLTYFQNEAQLEKSRLLSDRFSAERPKGSFSTLEIQRTEQGDSAMYLCASSRDYTDTQYFGPGTRLTVL.